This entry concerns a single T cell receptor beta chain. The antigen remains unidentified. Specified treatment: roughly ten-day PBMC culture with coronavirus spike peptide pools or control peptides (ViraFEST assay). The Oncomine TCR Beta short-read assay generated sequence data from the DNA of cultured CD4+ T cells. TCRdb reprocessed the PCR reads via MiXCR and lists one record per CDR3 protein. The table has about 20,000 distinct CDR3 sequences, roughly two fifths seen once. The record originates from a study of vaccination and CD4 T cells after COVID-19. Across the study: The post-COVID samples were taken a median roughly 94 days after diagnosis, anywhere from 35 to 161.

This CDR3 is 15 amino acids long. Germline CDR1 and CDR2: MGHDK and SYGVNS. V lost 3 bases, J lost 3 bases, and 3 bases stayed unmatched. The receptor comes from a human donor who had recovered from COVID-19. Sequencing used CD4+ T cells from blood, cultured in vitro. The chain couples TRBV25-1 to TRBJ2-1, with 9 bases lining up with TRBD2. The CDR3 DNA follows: TGTGCCAGCAGTGAGGCGGGGGGGAGCTACAATGAGCAGTTCTTC. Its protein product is CASSEAGGSYNEQFF. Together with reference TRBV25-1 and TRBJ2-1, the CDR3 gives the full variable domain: EADIYQTPRYLVIGTGKKITLECSQTMGHDKMYWYQQDPGMELHLIHYSYGVNSTEKGDLSSESTVSRIRTEHFPLTLESARPSHTSQYLCASSEAGGSYNEQFFGPGTRLTVL.